What follows describes a single T cell receptor (beta chain). This entry comes from a study of CD8 T cells in Susac syndrome. A quantity of about 0.5 to 1 ug RNA underwent reverse transcription using random hexamers. Using its own MiXCR run on the immunoSEQ multiplex PCR reads, TCRdb lists one record per CDR3 protein. In the table there are more than 85,000 distinct CDR3 sequences, about 93% of which are singletons. This clonotype was obtained from a human donor with Susac syndrome. Sequencing was carried out using CD4+ T cells from PBMCs.

The chain's CDR3 is CASSEFVGSYEQYF. DNA for the CDR3: TGTGCCAGCAGTGAATTTGTGGGCTCCTACGAGCAGTACTTC. This chain connects TRBV2 to TRBJ2-7; unclear D gene. V lost 2 bases, J lost 0 bases, and 8 bases lay in between. Germline assignment: CDR1 SNHLY and CDR2 FYNNEI. CDR3 size: 14 residues.